These T cell receptor beta chains were read from a single sample in a study of CD8 T cells in Susac syndrome. TCRdb called the immunoSEQ multiplex PCR reads again in MiXCR, with one record for every CDR3 protein. The profile covers about 80,000 distinct CDR3 sequences, with roughly 96% appearing a single time and around 0.41% taken by the ten largest. Sequenced input: CD8+ T cells from PBMCs. These receptors all come from a human donor with Susac syndrome. Both conserved end residues are part of each CDR3. A D gene is named only where the DNA matches it firmly. Rows may omit the clone size; those that give it use once, few, many or a size class.

clone_size j_call v_call d_call cdr3_aa cdr3_nt
NA TRBJ1-2 TRBV13 NA CASSLNSGSNYGYTF TGTGCCAGCAGCTTAAATTCAGGGAGTAACTATGGCTACACCTTC
NA TRBJ1-2 TRBV9 TRBD1 CASKDRVIGYTF TGTGCCAGCAAGGACAGGGTGATAGGCTACACCTTC
NA TRBJ2-1 TRBV5-4 NA CASSLAETSGEQFF TGTGCCAGCAGCTTGGCCGAGACTAGTGGTGAGCAGTTCTTC
NA TRBJ1-2 TRBV24-1 NA CATSDPGLVSGYTF TGTGCCACCAGTGATCCAGGACTGGTTTCTGGCTACACCTTC
NA TRBJ1-5 TRBV20-1 NA CSARGGTQIPYQPQHF TGCAGTGCTAGAGGCGGGACACAAATCCCTTATCAGCCCCAGCATTTT
once TRBJ2-7 TRBV7-9 NA CASSYRGGGEQYF TGTGCCAGCAGCTACAGGGGGGGCGGCGAGCAGTACTTC
once TRBJ2-1 TRBV3-1 NA CASSSLVTVEQFF TGTGCCAGCAGCAGCCTAGTCACGGTTGAGCAGTTCTTC
NA TRBJ2-7 TRBV20-1 NA CSAVMGSSYEQYF TGCAGTGCTGTCATGGGTAGCTCCTACGAGCAGTACTTC
once TRBJ2-7 TRBV30 NA CAWSVRPREQYF TGTGCCTGGAGTGTAAGGCCCCGCGAGCAGTACTTC
NA TRBJ2-3 TRBV7-9 NA CASSPTEGRWDTQYF TGTGCCAGCAGCCCAACCGAGGGCAGGTGGGATACGCAGTATTTT
NA TRBJ2-5 TRBV15 NA CATSPKAVAGETQYF TGTGCCACCAGCCCGAAGGCAGTGGCCGGGGAGACCCAGTACTTC
NA TRBJ2-7 TRBV20-1 NA CSASTQSTHEQYF TGCAGTGCTTCGACTCAAAGTACCCACGAGCAGTACTTC
NA TRBJ1-2 TRBV14 NA CASSQALNYGYTF TGTGCCAGCAGCCAAGCCCTTAACTATGGCTACACCTTC
NA TRBJ2-6 TRBV5-1 NA CASSLGDLSGANVLTF TGCGCCAGCAGCTTAGGGGACCTCTCTGGGGCCAACGTCCTGACTTTC